This record looks at one T cell receptor (beta chain) sequence and its context. What it recognizes is unknown. There were TCR beta CDR3 regions amplified from RNA transcripts. HTBI primers were employed in a first-round RT-PCR of the TCR CDR3. From the multiplex PCR reads, TCRdb called clonotypes with MiXCR, one entry per CDR3 protein. The sample includes a few hundred thousand distinct CDR3 sequences, less than 20% of them seen just once. The data are from a study of T cells in Graves' hyperthyroidism and ophthalmopathy. Study-level points and caveats: Appearing also in blood were most of the thyroid clonotypes expanded above 0.001. The model predicted ophthalmopathy a median approximately six months before onset.

J lost 4 bases, V lost 0 bases, and 5 bases had no gene match. Germline-derived CDR1 and CDR2 are DFQATT and SNEGSKA (reference sequence). This CDR3 has 15 residues. The chain combines TRBV20-1 with TRBJ2-2; TRBD1 aligns across 7 bases. The sequencing input was blood. This clonotype was sampled from a woman aged 18 to 35 with Graves' hyperthyroidism that later progressed to Graves' ophthalmopathy. The CDR3 spells CSAREANRGTGELFF. For the CDR3, the DNA is TGCAGTGCTAGAGAGGCGAACAGGGGCACCGGGGAGCTGTTTTTT.